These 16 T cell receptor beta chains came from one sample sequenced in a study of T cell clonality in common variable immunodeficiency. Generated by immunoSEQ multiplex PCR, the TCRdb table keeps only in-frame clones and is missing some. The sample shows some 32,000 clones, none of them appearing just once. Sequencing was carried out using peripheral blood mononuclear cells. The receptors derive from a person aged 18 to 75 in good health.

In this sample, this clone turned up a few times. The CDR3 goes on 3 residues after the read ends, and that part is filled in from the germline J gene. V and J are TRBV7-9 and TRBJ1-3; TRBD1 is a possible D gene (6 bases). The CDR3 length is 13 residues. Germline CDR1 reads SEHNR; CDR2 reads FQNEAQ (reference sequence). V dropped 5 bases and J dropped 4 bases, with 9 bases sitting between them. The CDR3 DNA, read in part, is TGTGCCAGCAGCCGGGACATAGGAAACACC. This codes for CASSRDIGNT. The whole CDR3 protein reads CASSRDIGNTIYF.

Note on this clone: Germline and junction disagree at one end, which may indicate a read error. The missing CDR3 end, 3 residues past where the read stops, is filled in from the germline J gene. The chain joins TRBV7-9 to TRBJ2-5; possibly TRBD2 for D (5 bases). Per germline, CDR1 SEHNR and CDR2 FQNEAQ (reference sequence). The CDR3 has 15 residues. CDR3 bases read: TGTGCCAGCAGCTTAGCCCGGGGAATCCAAGGGACC. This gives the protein CASSLARGIQGT. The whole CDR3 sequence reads CASSLARGIQGTQYF.

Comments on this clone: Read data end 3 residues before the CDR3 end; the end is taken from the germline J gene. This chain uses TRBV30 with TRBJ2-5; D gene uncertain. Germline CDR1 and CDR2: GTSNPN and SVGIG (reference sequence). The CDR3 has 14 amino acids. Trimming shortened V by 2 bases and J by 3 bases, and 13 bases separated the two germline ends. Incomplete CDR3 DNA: TGTGCCTGGAGTCTCCCGATACTTAAAGAGACC. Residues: CAWSLPILKET. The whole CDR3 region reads CAWSLPILKETQYF.

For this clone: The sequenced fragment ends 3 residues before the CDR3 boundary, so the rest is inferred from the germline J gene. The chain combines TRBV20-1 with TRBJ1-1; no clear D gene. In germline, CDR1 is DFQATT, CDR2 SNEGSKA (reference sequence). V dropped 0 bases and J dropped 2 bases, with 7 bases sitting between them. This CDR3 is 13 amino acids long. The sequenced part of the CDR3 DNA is TGCAGTGCTAGAGAAGGCAGAAACACTGAA. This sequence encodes CSAREGRNTE. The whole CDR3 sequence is CSAREGRNTEAFF.

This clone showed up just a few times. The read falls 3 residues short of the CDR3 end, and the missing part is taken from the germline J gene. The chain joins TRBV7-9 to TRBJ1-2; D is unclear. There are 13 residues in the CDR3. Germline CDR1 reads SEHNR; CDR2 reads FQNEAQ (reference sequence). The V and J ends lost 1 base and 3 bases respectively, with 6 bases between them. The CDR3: CASSLVRDYGYTF. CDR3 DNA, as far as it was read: TGTGCCAGCAGCTTAGTACGGGACTATGGC.

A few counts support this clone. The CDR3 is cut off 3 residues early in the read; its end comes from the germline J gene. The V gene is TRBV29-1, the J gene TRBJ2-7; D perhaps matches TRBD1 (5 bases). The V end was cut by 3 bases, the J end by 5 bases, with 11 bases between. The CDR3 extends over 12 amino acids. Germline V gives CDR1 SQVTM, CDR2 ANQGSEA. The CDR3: CSVETDWHEQYF. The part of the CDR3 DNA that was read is TGCAGCGTTGAGACAGATTGGCACGAG.

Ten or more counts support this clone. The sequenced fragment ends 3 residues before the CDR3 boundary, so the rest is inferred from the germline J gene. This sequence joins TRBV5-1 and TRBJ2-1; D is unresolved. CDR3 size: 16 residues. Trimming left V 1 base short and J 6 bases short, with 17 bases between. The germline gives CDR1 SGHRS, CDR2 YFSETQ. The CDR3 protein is CASSLLLGMRPNEQFF. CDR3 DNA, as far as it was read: TGCGCCAGCAGCTTGTTACTGGGCATGAGACCCAATGAG.

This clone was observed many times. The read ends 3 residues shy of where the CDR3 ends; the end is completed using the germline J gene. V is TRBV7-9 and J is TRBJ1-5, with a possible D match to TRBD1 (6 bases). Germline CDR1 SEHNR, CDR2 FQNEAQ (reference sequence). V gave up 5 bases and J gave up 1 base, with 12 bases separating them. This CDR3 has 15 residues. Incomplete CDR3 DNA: TGTGCCAGCAGCCCTCGACAGGACAGCAATCAGCCC. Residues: CASSPRQDSNQP. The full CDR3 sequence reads CASSPRQDSNQPQHF.

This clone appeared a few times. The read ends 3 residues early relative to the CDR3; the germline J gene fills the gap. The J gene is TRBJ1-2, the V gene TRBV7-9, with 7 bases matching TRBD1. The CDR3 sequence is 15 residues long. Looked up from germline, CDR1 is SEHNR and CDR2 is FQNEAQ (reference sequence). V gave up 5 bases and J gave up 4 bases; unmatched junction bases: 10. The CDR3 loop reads CASSPTGESRYGYTF. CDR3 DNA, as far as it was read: TGTGCCAGCAGCCCAACAGGGGAAAGTCGCTATGGC.

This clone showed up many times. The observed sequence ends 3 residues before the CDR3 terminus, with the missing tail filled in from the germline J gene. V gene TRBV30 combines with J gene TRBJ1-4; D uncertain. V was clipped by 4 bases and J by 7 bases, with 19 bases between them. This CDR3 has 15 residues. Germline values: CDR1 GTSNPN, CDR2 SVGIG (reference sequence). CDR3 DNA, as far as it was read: TGTGCCTGGACCACTAAGGTCGGGGTCAGTGAAAAA. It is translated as CAWTTKVGVSEK. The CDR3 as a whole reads CAWTTKVGVSEKLFF.

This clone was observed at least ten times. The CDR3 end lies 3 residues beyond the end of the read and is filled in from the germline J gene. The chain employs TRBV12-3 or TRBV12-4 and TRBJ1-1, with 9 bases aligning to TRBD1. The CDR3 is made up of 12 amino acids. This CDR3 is CASSLGTGDAFF. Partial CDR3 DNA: TGTGCCAGCAGTTTAGGGACAGGGGAT.

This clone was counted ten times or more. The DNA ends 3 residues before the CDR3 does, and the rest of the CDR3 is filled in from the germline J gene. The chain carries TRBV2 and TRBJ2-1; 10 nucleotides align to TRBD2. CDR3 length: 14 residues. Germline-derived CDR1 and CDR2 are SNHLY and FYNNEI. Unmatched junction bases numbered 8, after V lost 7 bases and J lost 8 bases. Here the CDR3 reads CASNPSGSSHEQFF. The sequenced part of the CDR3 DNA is TGTGCCAGCAATCCTAGCGGGAGCAGTCATGAG.

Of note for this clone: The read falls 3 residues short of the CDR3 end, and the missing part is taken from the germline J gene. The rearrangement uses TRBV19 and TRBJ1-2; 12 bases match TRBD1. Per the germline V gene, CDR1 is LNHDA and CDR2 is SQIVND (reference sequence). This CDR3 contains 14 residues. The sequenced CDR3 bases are TGTGCCAGTAGTCCCGGGACAGGGGGCTACGAC. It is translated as CASSPGTGGYD. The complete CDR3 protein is CASSPGTGGYDYTF.

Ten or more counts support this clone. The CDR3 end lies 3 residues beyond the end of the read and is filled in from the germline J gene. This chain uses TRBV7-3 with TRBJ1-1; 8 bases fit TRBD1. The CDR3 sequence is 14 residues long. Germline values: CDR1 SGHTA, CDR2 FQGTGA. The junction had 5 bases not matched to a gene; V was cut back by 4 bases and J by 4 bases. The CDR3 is CASSSQGGPTEAFF. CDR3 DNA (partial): TGTGCCAGCAGCTCACAGGGGGGCCCCACTGAA. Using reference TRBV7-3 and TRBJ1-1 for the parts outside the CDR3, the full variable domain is GAGVSQTPSNKVTEKGKYVELRCDPISGHTALYWYRQSLGQGPEFLIYFQGTGAADDSGLPNDRFFAVRPEGSVSTLKIQRTERGDSAVYLCASSSQGGPTEAFFGQGTRLTVV.

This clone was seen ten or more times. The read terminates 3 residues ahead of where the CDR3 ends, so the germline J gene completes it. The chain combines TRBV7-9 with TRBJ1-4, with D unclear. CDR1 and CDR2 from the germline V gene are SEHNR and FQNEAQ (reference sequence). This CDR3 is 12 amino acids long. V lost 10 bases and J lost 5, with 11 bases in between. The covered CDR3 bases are TGTGCCATCTCGACGGGGAATGAAAAA. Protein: CAISTGNEK. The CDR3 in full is CAISTGNEKLFF.

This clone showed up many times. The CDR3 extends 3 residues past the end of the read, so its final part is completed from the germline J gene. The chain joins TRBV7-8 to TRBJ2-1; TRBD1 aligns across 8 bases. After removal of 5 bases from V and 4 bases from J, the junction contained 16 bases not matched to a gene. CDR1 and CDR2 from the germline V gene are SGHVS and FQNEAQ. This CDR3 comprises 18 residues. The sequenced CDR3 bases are TGTGCCAGCAGCACGCCCGGCGGCGACAGGGGAAGATACAATGAG. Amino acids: CASSTPGGDRGRYNE. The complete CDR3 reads CASSTPGGDRGRYNEQFF.